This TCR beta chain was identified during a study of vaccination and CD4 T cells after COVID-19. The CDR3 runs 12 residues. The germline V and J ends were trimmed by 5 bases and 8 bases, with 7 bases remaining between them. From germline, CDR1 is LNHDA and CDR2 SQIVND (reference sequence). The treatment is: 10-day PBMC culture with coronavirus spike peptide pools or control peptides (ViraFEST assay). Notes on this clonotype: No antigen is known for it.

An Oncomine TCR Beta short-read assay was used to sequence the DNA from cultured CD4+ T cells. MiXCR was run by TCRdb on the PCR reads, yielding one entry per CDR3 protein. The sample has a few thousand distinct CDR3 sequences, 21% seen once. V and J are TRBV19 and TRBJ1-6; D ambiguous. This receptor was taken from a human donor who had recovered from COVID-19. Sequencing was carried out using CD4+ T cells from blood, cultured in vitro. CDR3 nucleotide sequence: TGTGCCAGTAGTTTTCGGGATTCACCCCTCCACTTT. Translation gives CASSFRDSPLHF.